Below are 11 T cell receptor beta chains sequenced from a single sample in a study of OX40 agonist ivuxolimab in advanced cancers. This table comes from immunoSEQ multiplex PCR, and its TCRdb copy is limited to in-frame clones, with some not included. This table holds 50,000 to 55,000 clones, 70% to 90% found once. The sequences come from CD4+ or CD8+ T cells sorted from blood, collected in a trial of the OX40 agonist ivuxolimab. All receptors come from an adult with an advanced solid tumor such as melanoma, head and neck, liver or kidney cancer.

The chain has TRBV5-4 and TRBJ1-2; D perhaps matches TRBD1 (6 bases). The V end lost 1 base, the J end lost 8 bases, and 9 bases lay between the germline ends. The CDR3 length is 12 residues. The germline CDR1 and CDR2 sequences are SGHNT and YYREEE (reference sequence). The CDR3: CASSLRGAGYTF. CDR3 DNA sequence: TGTGCCAGCAGCTTGCGGGGGGCGGGCTACACCTTC.

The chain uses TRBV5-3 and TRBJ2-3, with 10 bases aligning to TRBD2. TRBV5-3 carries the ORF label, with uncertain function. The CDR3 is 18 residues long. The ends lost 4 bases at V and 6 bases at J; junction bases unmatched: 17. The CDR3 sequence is CARSGKGLAYPGRDTQYF. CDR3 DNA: TGTGCCAGAAGCGGGAAGGGACTAGCGTACCCCGGAAGGGATACGCAGTATTTT.

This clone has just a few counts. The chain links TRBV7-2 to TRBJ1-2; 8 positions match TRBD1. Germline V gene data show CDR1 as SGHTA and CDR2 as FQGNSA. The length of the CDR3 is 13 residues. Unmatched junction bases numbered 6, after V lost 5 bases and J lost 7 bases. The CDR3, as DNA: TGTGCCAGCAGCCCCAGGGGGCTGGTTGGCTACACCTTC. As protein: CASSPRGLVGYTF.

CDR3 DNA sequence: TGCGCCAGCAGCCGCGTTCGTACAGATACGCAGTATTTT. Encoded protein: CASSRVRTDTQYF. The chain recombines TRBV5-1 with TRBJ2-3; D is undetermined. Trimming cost V 4 bases and J 3 bases, with 9 bases left between them. Germline V CDR1 and CDR2: SGHRS, YFSETQ. The CDR3 has 13 residues.

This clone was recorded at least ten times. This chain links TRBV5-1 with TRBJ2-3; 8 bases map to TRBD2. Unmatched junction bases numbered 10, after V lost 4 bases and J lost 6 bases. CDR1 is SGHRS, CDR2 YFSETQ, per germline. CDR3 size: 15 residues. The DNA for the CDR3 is TGCGCCAGCAGCCGAAGCGGGGGAGTGATGGATACGCAGTATTTT. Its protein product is CASSRSGGVMDTQYF. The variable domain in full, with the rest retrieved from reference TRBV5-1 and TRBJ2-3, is KAGVTQTPRYLIKTRGQQVTLSCSPISGHRSVSWYQQTPGQGLQFLFEYFSETQRNKGNFPGRFSGRQFSNSRSEMNVSTLELGDSALYLCASSRSGGVMDTQYFGPGTRLTVL.

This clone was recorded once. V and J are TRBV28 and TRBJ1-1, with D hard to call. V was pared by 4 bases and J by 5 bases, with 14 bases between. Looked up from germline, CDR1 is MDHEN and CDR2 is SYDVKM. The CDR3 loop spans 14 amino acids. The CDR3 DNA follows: TGTGCCAGCAGTTCCCCTGGCGGCTGGACTGAAGCTTTCTTT. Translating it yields CASSSPGGWTEAFF.

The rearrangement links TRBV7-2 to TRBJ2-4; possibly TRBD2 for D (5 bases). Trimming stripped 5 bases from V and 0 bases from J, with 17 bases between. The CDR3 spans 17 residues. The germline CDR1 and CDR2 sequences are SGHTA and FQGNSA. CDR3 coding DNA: TGTGCCAGCAGCCAAACGGCGGGTAGAGCAGCCAAAAACATTCAGTACTTC. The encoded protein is CASSQTAGRAAKNIQYF.

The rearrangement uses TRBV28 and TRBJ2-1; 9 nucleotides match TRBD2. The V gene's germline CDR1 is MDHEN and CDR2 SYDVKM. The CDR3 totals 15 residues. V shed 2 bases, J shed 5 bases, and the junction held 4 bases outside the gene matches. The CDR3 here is CASSLGLAGNNEQFF. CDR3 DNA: TGTGCCAGCAGTTTAGGTCTAGCGGGGAACAATGAGCAGTTCTTC.

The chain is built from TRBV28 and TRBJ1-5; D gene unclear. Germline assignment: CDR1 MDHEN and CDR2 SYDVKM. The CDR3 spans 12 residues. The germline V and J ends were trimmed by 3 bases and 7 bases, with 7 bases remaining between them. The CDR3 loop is CASSFGYQPQHF. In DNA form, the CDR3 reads TGTGCCAGCAGTTTCGGCTACCAGCCCCAGCATTTT.

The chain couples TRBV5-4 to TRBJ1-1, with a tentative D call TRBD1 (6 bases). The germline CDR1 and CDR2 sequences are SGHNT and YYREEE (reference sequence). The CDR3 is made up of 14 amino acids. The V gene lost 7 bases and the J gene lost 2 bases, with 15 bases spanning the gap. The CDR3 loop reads CASGRDIVNTEAFF. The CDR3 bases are TGTGCCAGCGGTCGGGACATCGTAAACACTGAAGCTTTCTTT.

CDR3 bases: TGTGCCAGCAGTCCCTATACAGATACGCAGTATTTT. Amino acid sequence: CASSPYTDTQYF. The V gene is TRBV6-6, the J gene TRBJ2-3, with D hard to call. This CDR3 is built from 12 residues. Deletions cut 5 bases from V and 3 bases from J, with 6 bases between. Germline CDR1 is MNHNY and CDR2 is SVGAGI (reference sequence).